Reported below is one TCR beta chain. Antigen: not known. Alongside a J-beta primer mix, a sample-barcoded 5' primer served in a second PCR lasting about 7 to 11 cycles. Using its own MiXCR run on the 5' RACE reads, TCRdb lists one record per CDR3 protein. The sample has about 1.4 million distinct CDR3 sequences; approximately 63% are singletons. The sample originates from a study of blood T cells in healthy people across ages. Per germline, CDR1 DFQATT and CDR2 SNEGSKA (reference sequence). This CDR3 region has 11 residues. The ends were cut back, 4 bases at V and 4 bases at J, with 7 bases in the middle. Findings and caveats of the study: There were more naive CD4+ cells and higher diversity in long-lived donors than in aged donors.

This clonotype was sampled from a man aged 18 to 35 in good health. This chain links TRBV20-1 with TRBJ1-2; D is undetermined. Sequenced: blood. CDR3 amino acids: CSANSVYGYTF. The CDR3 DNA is TGCAGTGCTAATTCGGTCTATGGCTACACCTTC.